The next 16 T cell receptor beta chains were all read from a single sample in a study of cytomegalovirus exposure and HLA in healthy donors. Researchers ran the PCR with 60 Vbeta and 13 Jbeta primers. Measured with immunoSEQ multiplex PCR; TCRdb has only the in-frame clones, and not every one. The sample contains roughly 150,000 clones, 75% to 90% of which appear only once. The specimen was PBMCs. The source is a woman under 30 in good health and CMV-seronegative.

This sequence joins TRBV29-1 and TRBJ2-2, with 8 bases that match TRBD1. The CDR3 is 14 residues long. Per the germline V gene, CDR1 is SQVTM and CDR2 is ANQGSEA. J was trimmed by 3 bases and V by 6 bases; bases with no gene match: 6. The CDR3 loop reads CSVLGQGYTGELFF. Here the CDR3 DNA reads TGCAGCGTCCTCGGACAGGGATACACCGGGGAGCTGTTTTTT.

In this sample, this clone turned up a few times. An end of the junction does not agree with germline; a read error may underlie this. The V and J genes are TRBV30 and TRBJ2-7, with 7 bases identical to TRBD1. The CDR3 spans 12 residues. Per the germline V gene, CDR1 is GTSNPN and CDR2 is SVGIG (reference sequence). CDR3 sequence (DNA): TGTGCCTGGAGTGCTCAGACAGGGAGTATGAACTTC. Amino acid sequence: CAWSAQTGSMNF.

The V and J genes are TRBV6-6 and TRBJ2-7, with 7 positions matching TRBD1. Germline V gene lookup returns CDR1 MNHNY and CDR2 SVGAGI (reference sequence). The V and J ends lost 3 bases and 6 bases, in that order; junction bases with no gene match: 8. The CDR3 is 14 residues long. The CDR3 DNA follows: TGTGCCAGCAGTTATGAGGGGGCTTTGAGCGAGCAGTACTTC. Its translation: CASSYEGALSEQYF.

This chain uses TRBV6-6 with TRBJ2-2; D remains ambiguous. V lost 0 bases and J 2 bases, leaving 4 bases between the germline ends. The germline V gene encodes CDR1 MNHNY and CDR2 SVGAGI (reference sequence). The CDR3 sequence is 14 residues long. In DNA, the CDR3 is TGTGCCAGCAGTTACTCAACTAACACCGGGGAGCTGTTTTTT. Residues: CASSYSTNTGELFF.

This chain links TRBV5-1 with TRBJ2-3; 7 bases fit TRBD2. V lost 3 bases, J lost 5 bases, and 6 bases stayed unmatched. There are 14 residues in the CDR3. Germline V gives CDR1 SGHRS, CDR2 YFSETQ. The CDR3 loop reads CASSSGGSLDTQYF. The CDR3 DNA reads as TGCGCCAGCAGCTCGGGAGGCAGCTTAGATACGCAGTATTTT.

The chain combines TRBV5-1 with TRBJ2-3, with D possibly matching TRBD2 (5 bases). CDR3 size: 16 residues. Germline CDR1 and CDR2: SGHRS and YFSETQ. V lost 0 bases, J lost 4 bases, and 15 bases lay in between. CDR3: CASSLEVALRADTQYF. As DNA, the CDR3 is TGCGCCAGCAGCTTGGAAGTAGCGCTGAGGGCAGATACGCAGTATTTT. Drawing the rest from reference TRBV5-1 and TRBJ2-3, the complete variable domain is KAGVTQTPRYLIKTRGQQVTLSCSPISGHRSVSWYQQTPGQGLQFLFEYFSETQRNKGNFPGRFSGRQFSNSRSEMNVSTLELGDSALYLCASSLEVALRADTQYFGPGTRLTVL.

This clone came up a few times. The chain carries TRBV6-5 and TRBJ1-2, with 8 bases that match TRBD1. The germline V gene has CDR1 MNHEY and CDR2 SVGAGI. J was trimmed by 3 bases and V by 4 bases; bases with no gene match: 1. The CDR3 length is 13 residues. The CDR3 reads CASSSTGDYGYTF. For the CDR3, the DNA is TGTGCCAGCAGTTCGACAGGGGACTATGGCTACACCTTC.

This chain uses TRBV6-6 with TRBJ1-5; TRBD1 aligns across 10 bases. V gave up 6 bases and J gave up 6 bases; unmatched junction bases: 5. The CDR3 length is 14 residues. CDR1 is MNHNY and CDR2 is SVGAGI in the germline V gene (reference sequence). CDR3 coding DNA: TGTGCCAGCAGCCCCGGGACAGGGGTTCAGCCCCAGCATTTT. It is translated as CASSPGTGVQPQHF.

The chain combines TRBV6-5 with TRBJ1-4; 7 bases agree with TRBD1. V shed 0 bases and J 10 bases; nucleotides not matched to a gene: 8. This CDR3 contains 15 residues. Germline V gene data show CDR1 as MNHEY and CDR2 as SVGAGI. In nucleotides, the CDR3 is TGTGCCAGCAGTTACTCCTGGGACAGCGTAGGAAAACTGTTTTTT. Translating gives CASSYSWDSVGKLFF.

The sample holds a few counts of this clone. The genes are TRBV9 and TRBJ2-7; TRBD1 matches 7 bases. CDR1 is SGDLS and CDR2 is YYNGEE in the germline V gene. V was clipped by 0 bases and J by 6 bases; unmatched bases: 6. This CDR3 has 14 amino acids. The CDR3 is CASSVGGGQVEQYF. The DNA for the CDR3 is TGTGCCAGCAGCGTAGGAGGGGGCCAGGTCGAGCAGTACTTC.

This clone was seen just once. V usage is TRBV30 and J usage is TRBJ2-7; D possibly corresponds to TRBD2 (5 bases). V dropped 5 bases and J dropped 7 bases, with 12 bases sitting between them. Germline V gene lookup returns CDR1 GTSNPN and CDR2 SVGIG (reference sequence). CDR3 size: 11 residues. The CDR3 here is CAWEGDKEQYF. The CDR3 region has the DNA TGTGCCTGGGAGGGTGATAAGGAGCAGTACTTC.

The J gene is TRBJ1-5, the V gene TRBV28, with D possibly matching TRBD1 (6 bases). The CDR3 spans 14 residues. V gave up 6 bases and J gave up 8 bases, with 17 bases separating them. Germline values: CDR1 MDHEN, CDR2 SYDVKM. The CDR3 sequence is CASSRRGEGEPQHF. The CDR3 region has the DNA TGTGCCAGCAGCCGAAGGGGGGAGGGGGAGCCCCAGCATTTT.

CDR3 residues: CASMGGTGLNYGYTF. The CDR3 DNA sequence: TGTGCCAGCATGGGTGGGACAGGACTTAACTATGGCTACACCTTC. The rearrangement links TRBV2 to TRBJ1-2; 8 nucleotides agree with TRBD1. CDR1 SNHLY and CDR2 FYNNEI come from the germline V gene. Germline trimming cut 7 bases from V and 1 base from J; bases unmatched to any gene: 8. This CDR3 is 15 amino acids long.

The CDR3 reads CASSPGDWTEAFF. The DNA for the CDR3 is TGCGCCAGCAGCCCCGGGGACTGGACTGAAGCTTTCTTT. The rearrangement joins TRBV10-1 to TRBJ1-1; D possibly corresponds to TRBD1 (5 bases). This CDR3 region has 13 residues. CDR1 and CDR2 (germline): WNHNN, SYGVQD (reference sequence). Deletions cut 6 bases from V and 5 bases from J, with 13 bases between.

The CDR3 DNA reads as TGTGCCAGTAGCCCTGACAGGGCTGAGCAGTACTTC. The encoded protein is CASSPDRAEQYF. The genes are TRBV19 and TRBJ2-7; the match to TRBD1 covers 7 bases. CDR3 size: 12 residues. The germline V gene has CDR1 LNHDA and CDR2 SQIVND (reference sequence). V lost 6 bases and J lost 7; bases outside the gene matches: 6. Supplemented by reference TRBV19 and TRBJ2-7, the full variable domain reads DGGITQSPKYLFRKEGQNVTLSCEQNLNHDAMYWYRQDPGQGLRLIYYSQIVNDFQKGDIAEGYSVSREKKESFPLTVTSAQKNPTAFYLCASSPDRAEQYFGPGTRLTVT.

This clone was seen a handful of times. This chain joins TRBV5-1 and TRBJ1-2, with TRBD1 matching 8 bases. In germline, CDR1 is SGHRS, CDR2 YFSETQ. V was clipped by 4 bases and J by 5 bases; unmatched bases: 1. The CDR3 is 12 residues long. The CDR3 loop is CASSRTGYGYTF. The CDR3 DNA reads as TGCGCCAGCAGCAGGACAGGGTATGGCTACACCTTC.